This T cell receptor (beta chain) was identified in a study of T cell repertoires in cytomegalovirus infection. Overall study context: Selection of CMV epitopes for the study included recently identified HLA-C-restricted and well-studied HLA-B-restricted ones. Public TCR beta signatures provided an indication of both CMV infection and a matching HLA type. Study results and caveats: Cumulative frequency (of public TCR beta family members) identified carriers of CMV plus the relevant HLA. Across the ex vivo response, the dominant clonotypes were HLA-C-restricted CMV-specific TCR beta clonotypes.

The V segment lost 4 bases and the J segment 6 bases; nucleotides outside the gene matches: 5. The CDR3 sequence is 14 residues long. Germline V lookup: CDR1 SGHNT, CDR2 YYREEE (reference sequence). This clonotype showed up many times. Its antigen is currently unknown. A single record per CDR3 protein comes from TCRdb applying MiXCR to the reads. The repertoire includes just over 450,000 distinct CDR3 sequences, about 44% of them detected once, and about two fifths sits in the top ten. This sequence joins TRBV5-4 and TRBJ1-2, with TRBD1 matching 11 bases. Sequences were derived from cultured PBMCs, sampled from culture after CMV antigen stimulation. The clonotype was recovered from a human donor in good health (CMV status not recorded). Some clones in this sample may be carry-over from other donors' samples. CDR3: CASSHRDRGNGYTF. The CDR3, as DNA: TGTGCCAGCAGCCACCGGGACAGGGGGAATGGCTACACCTTC. Variable domain in full (rest from reference TRBV5-4 and TRBJ1-2): ETGVTQSPTHLIKTRGQQVTLRCSSQSGHNTVSWYQQALGQGPQFIFQYYREEENGRGNFPPRFSGLQFPNYSSELNVNALELDDSALYLCASSHRDRGNGYTFGSGTRLTVV.